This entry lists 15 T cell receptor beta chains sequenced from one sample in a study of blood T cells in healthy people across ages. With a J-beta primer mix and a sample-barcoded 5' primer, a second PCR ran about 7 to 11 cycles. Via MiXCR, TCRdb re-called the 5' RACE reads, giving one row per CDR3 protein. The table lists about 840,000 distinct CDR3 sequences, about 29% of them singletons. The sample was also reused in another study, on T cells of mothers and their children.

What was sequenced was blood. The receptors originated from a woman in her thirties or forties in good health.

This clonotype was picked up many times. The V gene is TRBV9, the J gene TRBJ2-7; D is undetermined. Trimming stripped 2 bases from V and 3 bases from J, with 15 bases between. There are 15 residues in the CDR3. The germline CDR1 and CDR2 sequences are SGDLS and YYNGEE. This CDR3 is CASSVGAGSLYEQYF. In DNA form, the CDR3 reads TGTGCCAGCAGCGTCGGCGCAGGATCGCTCTACGAGCAGTACTTC. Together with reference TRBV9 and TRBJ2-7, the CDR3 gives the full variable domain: DSGVTQTPKHLITATGQRVTLRCSPRSGDLSVYWYQQSLDQGLQFLIQYYNGEERAKGNILERFSAQQFPDLHSELNLSSLELGDSALYFCASSVGAGSLYEQYFGPGTRLTVT.

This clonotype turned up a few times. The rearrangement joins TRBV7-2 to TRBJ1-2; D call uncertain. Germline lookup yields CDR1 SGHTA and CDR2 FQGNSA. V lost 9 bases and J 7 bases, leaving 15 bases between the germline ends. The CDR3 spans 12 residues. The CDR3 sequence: CASHLGWGGYTF. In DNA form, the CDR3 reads TGTGCCAGTCACTTAGGGTGGGGTGGCTACACCTTC.

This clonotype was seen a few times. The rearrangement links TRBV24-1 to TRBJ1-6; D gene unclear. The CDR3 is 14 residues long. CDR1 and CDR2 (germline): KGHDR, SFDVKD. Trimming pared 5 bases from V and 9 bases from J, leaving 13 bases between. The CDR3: CATSAGRDTSPLHF. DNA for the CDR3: TGTGCCACCAGTGCTGGGAGGGATACTTCACCCCTCCACTTT.

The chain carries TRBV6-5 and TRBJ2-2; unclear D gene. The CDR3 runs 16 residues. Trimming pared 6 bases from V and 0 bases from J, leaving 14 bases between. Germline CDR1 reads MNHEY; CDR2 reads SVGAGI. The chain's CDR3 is CASSDAGNTNTGELFF. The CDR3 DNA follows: TGTGCCAGCAGCGACGCCGGCAATACGAACACCGGGGAGCTGTTTTTT.

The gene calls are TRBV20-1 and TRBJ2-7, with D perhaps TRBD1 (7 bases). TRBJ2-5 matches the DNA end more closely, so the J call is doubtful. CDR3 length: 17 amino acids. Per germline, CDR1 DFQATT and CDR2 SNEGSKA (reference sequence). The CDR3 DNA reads TGCAGTGCCAAGGATGTCTTGGGGGGACAGATTCTGGAGACCCAGTACTTC. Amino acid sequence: CSAKDVLGGQILETQYF.

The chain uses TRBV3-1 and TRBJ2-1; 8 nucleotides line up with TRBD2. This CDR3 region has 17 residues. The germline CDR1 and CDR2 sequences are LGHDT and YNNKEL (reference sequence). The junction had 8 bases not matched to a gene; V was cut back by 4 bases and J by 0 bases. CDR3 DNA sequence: TGTGCCAGCAGCCTGACCGGCGGGGGGAGCTCCTACAATGAGCAGTTCTTC. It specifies CASSLTGGGSSYNEQFF.

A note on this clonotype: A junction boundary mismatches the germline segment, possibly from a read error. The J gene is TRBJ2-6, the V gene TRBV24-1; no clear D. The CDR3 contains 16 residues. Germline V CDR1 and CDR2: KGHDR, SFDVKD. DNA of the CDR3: TGTGCCACCCCACCGTCCTGGCGGTCTGAGGCCAACGTCCTGACTTTC. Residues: CATPPSWRSEANVLTF.

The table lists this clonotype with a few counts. CDR3 in amino acids: CSAQRIGTGGVGLQETQYF. In DNA, the CDR3 is TGCAGTGCTCAGCGCATCGGGACAGGGGGCGTTGGGCTCCAAGAGACCCAGTACTTC. The chain combines TRBV20-1 with TRBJ2-5; 12 positions agree with TRBD1. Trimming took 5 bases from V and 1 from J; bases not matched to a gene: 17. Per the germline V gene, CDR1 is DFQATT and CDR2 is SNEGSKA (reference sequence). The CDR3 runs to 19 residues.

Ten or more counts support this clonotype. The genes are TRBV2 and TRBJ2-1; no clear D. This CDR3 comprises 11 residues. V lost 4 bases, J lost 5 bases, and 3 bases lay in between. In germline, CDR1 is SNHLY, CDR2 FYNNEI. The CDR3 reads CASSGDNEQFF. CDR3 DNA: TGTGCCAGCAGTGGGGACAATGAGCAGTTCTTC. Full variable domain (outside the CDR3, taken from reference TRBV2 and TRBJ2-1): EPEVTQTPSHQVTQMGQEVILRCVPISNHLYFYWYRQILGQKVEFLVSFYNNEISEKSEIFDDQFSVERPDGSNFTLKIRSTKLEDSAMYFCASSGDNEQFFGPGTRLTVL.

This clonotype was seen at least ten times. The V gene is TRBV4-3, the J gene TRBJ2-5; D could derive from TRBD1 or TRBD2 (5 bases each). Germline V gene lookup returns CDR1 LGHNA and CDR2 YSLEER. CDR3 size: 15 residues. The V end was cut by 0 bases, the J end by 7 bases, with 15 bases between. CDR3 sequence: CASSQEWRRDATQYF. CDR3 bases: TGCGCCAGCAGCCAAGAGTGGCGCAGGGACGCGACCCAGTACTTC.

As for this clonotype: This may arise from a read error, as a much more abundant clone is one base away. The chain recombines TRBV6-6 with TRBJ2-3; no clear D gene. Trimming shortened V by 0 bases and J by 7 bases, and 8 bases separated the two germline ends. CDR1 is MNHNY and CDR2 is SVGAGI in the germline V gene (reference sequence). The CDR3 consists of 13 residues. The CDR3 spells CASSYSGPNTQYF. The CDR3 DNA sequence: TGTGCCAGCAGTTACTCGGGCCCAAATACGCAGTATTTT.

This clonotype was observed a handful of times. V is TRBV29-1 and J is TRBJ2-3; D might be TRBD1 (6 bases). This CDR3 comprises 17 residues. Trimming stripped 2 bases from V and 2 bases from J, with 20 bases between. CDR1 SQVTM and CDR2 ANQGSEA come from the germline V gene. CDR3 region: CSVELDPTGEYTDTQYF. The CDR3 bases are TGCAGCGTTGAACTGGACCCGACAGGAGAGTACACAGATACGCAGTATTTT.

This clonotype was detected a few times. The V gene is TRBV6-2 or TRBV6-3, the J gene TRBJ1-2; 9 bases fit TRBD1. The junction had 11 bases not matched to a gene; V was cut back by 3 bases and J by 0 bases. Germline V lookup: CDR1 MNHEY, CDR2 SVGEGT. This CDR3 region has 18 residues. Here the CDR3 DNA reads TGTGCCAGCAGTTATTCCCCCGGGACAGGGCGAGCTAACTATGGCTACACCTTC. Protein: CASSYSPGTGRANYGYTF.

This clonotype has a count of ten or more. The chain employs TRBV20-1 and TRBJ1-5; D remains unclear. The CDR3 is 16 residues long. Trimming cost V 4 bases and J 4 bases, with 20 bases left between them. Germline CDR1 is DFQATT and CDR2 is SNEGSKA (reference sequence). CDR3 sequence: CSATAVWGQGNQPQHF. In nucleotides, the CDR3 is TGCAGTGCTACAGCGGTCTGGGGTCAAGGGAATCAGCCCCAGCATTTT.

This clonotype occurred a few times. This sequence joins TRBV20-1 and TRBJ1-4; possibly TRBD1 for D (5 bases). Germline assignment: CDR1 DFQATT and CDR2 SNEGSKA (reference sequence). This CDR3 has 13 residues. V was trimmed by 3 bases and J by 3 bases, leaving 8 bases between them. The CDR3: CSASPTANEKLFF. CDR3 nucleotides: TGCAGTGCTAGTCCGACAGCTAATGAAAAACTGTTTTTT.